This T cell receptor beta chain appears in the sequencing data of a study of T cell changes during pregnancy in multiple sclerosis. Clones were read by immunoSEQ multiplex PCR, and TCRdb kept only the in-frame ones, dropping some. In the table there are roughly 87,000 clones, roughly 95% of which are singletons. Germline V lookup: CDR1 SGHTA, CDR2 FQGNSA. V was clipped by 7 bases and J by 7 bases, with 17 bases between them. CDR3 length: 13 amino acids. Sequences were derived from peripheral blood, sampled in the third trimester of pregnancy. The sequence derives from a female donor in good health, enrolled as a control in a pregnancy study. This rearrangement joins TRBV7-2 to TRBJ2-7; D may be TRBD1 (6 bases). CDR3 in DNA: TGTGCCAGCACCTTCGCCGGTCAGGGGGAGCAGTACTTC. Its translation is CASTFAGQGEQYF.